These 14 T cell receptor beta chains were all obtained from the same sample, sequenced in a study of blood T cells in healthy people across ages (dated by TCRdb to between 2014 and 2016). Libraries were constructed by 5' RACE. For sequencing, an Illumina HiSeq 2500 was employed. A second roughly 6 to 12 cycle PCR used a sample-barcoded 5' primer and a J-beta primer mix. TCRdb reprocessing: public reads trimmed at Q25 with fastp, clones called with MiXCR, in-frame beta chains kept. CDR3 protein duplicates are merged, each entry listing the most common genes and DNA. The sample table contains roughly 700,000 distinct CDR3 sequences; only one count was recorded for about a third of them. 15% to 17% of the sample is in the top ten clones. Sequencing input: blood. The receptors originated from a woman of 80 years or more in good health. Donor details come from another sample of the same person, matched by shared clones.

V usage is TRBV10-3 and J usage is TRBJ2-7; TRBD1 aligns across 8 bases. The germline V gene encodes CDR1 ENHRY and CDR2 SYGVKD. The V and J ends lost 4 bases and 7 bases, in that order; junction bases with no gene match: 12. CDR3 length: 15 residues. The CDR3 nucleotides read TGTGCCATCAGTGGGGCAGGGGGCCGCTACAATGAGCAGTACTTC. This codes for CAISGAGGRYNEQYF.

As regards this clonotype: The junction does not match germline at one end; this may be a read error. The genes are TRBV20-1 and TRBJ2-7; 9 nucleotides line up with TRBD1. This CDR3 region has 15 residues. Germline assignment: CDR1 DFQATT and CDR2 SNEGSKA (reference sequence). The CDR3 nucleotides are TGCAGTACTAGACCCGGACAGGGGTTTTCCTACGAGCAGTACTTC. It yields the protein CSTRPGQGFSYEQYF.

The V call is TRBV20-1, the J call TRBJ1-5, with D possibly being TRBD1 (6 bases). CDR3 size: 14 residues. Trimming pared 6 bases from V and 3 bases from J, leaving 15 bases between. CDR1 and CDR2 (germline): DFQATT, SNEGSKA (reference sequence). CDR3 sequence reads: CSAQDRSYNQPQHF. The CDR3 coding sequence is TGCAGTGCCCAAGACAGGAGTTACAATCAGCCCCAGCATTTT.

Ten or more counts support this clonotype. J is TRBJ2-1 and V is TRBV20-1; 11 nucleotides align to TRBD2. Germline CDR1 reads DFQATT; CDR2 reads SNEGSKA (reference sequence). V trimming: 0 bases; J trimming: 9 bases; junction bases outside the gene matches: 7. The CDR3 is made up of 15 amino acids. CDR3 protein: CSARDLPSGGSEQFF. In nucleotides, the CDR3 is TGCAGTGCTAGAGATCTCCCTAGCGGGGGGTCTGAGCAGTTCTTC.

V gene TRBV30 combines with J gene TRBJ1-2; no definite D call. CDR1 and CDR2 from the germline V gene are GTSNPN and SVGIG (reference sequence). Trimming stripped 4 bases from V and 4 bases from J, with 13 bases between. This CDR3 has 13 amino acids. For the CDR3, the DNA is TGTGCCTGGACTACGGGTGGCACCTATGGCTACACCTTC. This translates into CAWTTGGTYGYTF.

There are many counts of this clonotype. The chain joins TRBV29-1 to TRBJ1-2; D is possibly TRBD1 (6 bases). Trimming left V 1 base short and J 7 bases short, with 31 bases between. CDR1 and CDR2 from the germline V gene are SQVTM and ANQGSEA. The CDR3 spans 19 residues. CDR3 in amino acids: CSVEGQVGGHSFEGPGYTF. CDR3 nucleotides: TGCAGCGTTGAAGGGCAGGTTGGGGGCCATTCTTTCGAGGGTCCTGGCTACACCTTC.

This clonotype was found a few times. The chain carries TRBV5-1 and TRBJ2-7; 9 bases map to TRBD1. Germline CDR1 and CDR2: SGHRS and YFSETQ. The CDR3 is made up of 15 amino acids. Trimming at V came to 0 bases and at J to 7 bases, leaving 8 bases not matched to a gene. In nucleotides, the CDR3 is TGCGCCAGCAGCTTGGGGACAGGGGAAAACAATGAGCAGTACTTC. Amino acid sequence: CASSLGTGENNEQYF.

This clonotype occurred many times. Here the CDR3 DNA reads TGTGCCAGCAGCCTAGGACAGGGTGAGGGCTATGGCTACACCTTC. This gives the protein CASSLGQGEGYGYTF. This chain joins TRBV7-2 and TRBJ1-2, with TRBD1 identical over 8 bases. The CDR3 runs to 15 residues. The J segment lost 4 bases and the V segment lost 5 bases, leaving 9 bases of the junction unmatched. CDR1 SGHTA and CDR2 FQGNSA come from the germline V gene.

This clonotype was counted between two and nine times. Being one base from a much bigger clone, this may be a read error. This chain links TRBV12-3 or TRBV12-4 with TRBJ2-1; TRBD1 is a possible D gene (5 bases). V lost 0 bases to trimming and J lost 10 bases, with 7 bases between them. This CDR3 comprises 12 residues. CDR3: CASSLAQGEQFF. In DNA, the CDR3 is TGTGCCAGCAGTTTAGCCCAGGGAGAGCAGTTCTTC.

This clonotype has ten or more counts. The chain carries TRBV6-2 or TRBV6-3 and TRBJ1-6; D not resolved. In germline, CDR1 is MNHEY, CDR2 SVGEGT. The germline V and J ends were trimmed by 2 bases and 7 bases, with 12 bases remaining between them. The length of the CDR3 is 15 residues. The CDR3 DNA is TGTGCCAGCAGTTACGAAGGGCATCGGAATTCACCCCTCCACTTT. As protein: CASSYEGHRNSPLHF.

CDR3 in DNA: TGTGCCAGCAGGTTACGTGGGGGGTTGAACATTCAGTACTTC. It is translated as CASRLRGGLNIQYF. The chain couples TRBV28 to TRBJ2-4; perhaps TRBD2 as D (6 bases). The CDR3 totals 14 residues. Germline CDR1 reads MDHEN; CDR2 reads SYDVKM. The V gene lost 6 bases and the J gene lost 7 bases, with 16 bases spanning the gap.

To note about this clonotype: Possible read error: a much larger clone is one base away. The J gene is TRBJ1-1, the V gene TRBV12-3 or TRBV12-4; the D is unclear. The CDR3 runs to 13 residues. The CDR3 loop reads CTSSLPARGEAFF. CDR3 DNA sequence: TGTACCAGCAGCTTGCCCGCCCGGGGTGAAGCTTTCTTT.

The chain uses TRBV5-1 and TRBJ2-5; D call uncertain. The germline V gene has CDR1 SGHRS and CDR2 YFSETQ. V shed 3 bases and J shed 5 bases, with 14 bases lying between them. This CDR3 is built from 14 residues. CDR3 in DNA: TGCGCCAGCAGCTCAGCTCAGAACCTGGAGACCCAGTACTTC. Its protein is CASSSAQNLETQYF.

Points on this clonotype: A read error is possible here, since a much larger clone lies one base away. The chain has TRBV7-9 and TRBJ1-2; D not certain. CDR1 SEHNR and CDR2 FQNEAQ come from the germline V gene (reference sequence). The CDR3 runs to 12 residues. The V end was cut by 3 bases, the J end by 8 bases, with 10 bases between. The CDR3 is CASSLYKGGYTF. The CDR3 coding sequence is TGTGCCAGCAGCTTGTACAAAGGGGGCTACACCTTC.